This T cell receptor (beta chain) is drawn from a study of blood T cell repertoires in COVID-19 (dated by TCRdb to between 2020 and 2021). Regarding the research as a whole: The collaborator samples originated in the United States, Italy and Spain and spanned the acute and convalescent phases of COVID-19. The material from the prospective study consisted of cDNA or gDNA derived from T cells, B-cell-depleted T cells, or PBMCs. The dataset comprised deeply sampled blood TCRbeta repertoires from subjects exposed to, actively infected with, or recovered from COVID-19. The repertoires were released in a freely available public database meant as a resource for research on the immune response to SARS-CoV-2. Samples came from the ongoing ImmuneRACE study (first 160 participants) plus 1,254 subjects from 6 global collaborators. A de-identified subject ID, COVID-19 status, age in years and sex were almost always included in the sample metadata. Where HLA class I and class II types were available, the types were taken from metadata supplied by the sample provider, not from assay-based typing.

V and J lose 5 bases and 1 base, and a span of 8 bases separates them. Based on the germline V gene (reference sequence), the CDR1 and CDR2 sequences are LGHDT and YNNKEL. The CDR3 numbers 14 residues from cysteine through phenylalanine. This entry keeps only the CDR3 DNA: 42 bases, framed from base 1. Points on this clone: Its cognate antigen has yet to be identified. No base-level quality is on record; no much larger clone is a single base apart.

TCRbeta CDR3 regions were amplified from genomic DNA by means of the immunoSEQ Assay, a bias-controlled multiplex PCR. In the authors' own workflow: Within the assay, amplification of reference gene primers was used to estimate how many nucleated cells each sample contained. To quantify the absolute abundance of each unique TCRbeta CDR3 rearrangement, sequence reads were collapsed and filtered. For each sample, productive Simpson clonality was calculated as the square root of Simpson's diversity index across productive rearrangements. TCRdb obtained this table from immuneACCESS and retained in-frame rearrangements with V and J assigned. These tables miss some clones; where compared with another copy, unresolved V genes account for less than half of the shortfall, and the remainder is unexplained. V and J calls and clone size are those listed in that table; D and trimming were worked out from the DNA. Here the sample has under 200,000 clones; 86% occur a single time. The biggest ten clones account for almost 1% of the sample.

The collaborating institutions used their own protocols to collect whole blood in K2EDTA tubes. For TCRbeta analysis, collaborator samples were shipped as frozen whole blood, as isolated PBMCs, or as DNA extracted from either sample type. General conclusions and limits of the study: The quantity of clinical and demographic metadata differed by source and by participant and was supplied without curation.

This receptor was taken from a man aged 18 to 35 with acute or convalescent COVID-19. Recombination connected TRBV3-1 (or the pseudogene TRBV3-2) to TRBJ1-4, with the identity of the D gene unclear. Specimen: peripheral blood. The CDR3 corresponds to CASSFRKTNEKLFF. The DNA sequence reads TGTGCCAGCAGCTTTAGAAAAACTAATGAAAAACTGTTTTTT.